This T cell receptor beta chain was retrieved from a study of human T cells and chemical hapten exposure (dated by TCRdb to 2020 to 2022). Context from the whole study: For sensitization, 2% DPC in acetone was applied to a roughly 2 cm by roughly 2 cm area of upper inner arm skin. Patch testing on the upper back used Finn chambers containing 0.01% DPC, with scoring done after 6 days according to International Contact Dermatitis Research Group standards. Patient blood was sampled pre-sensitization (week 0) and at 2, 6 and about 24 weeks after DPC sensitization. Alopecia areata with under or over 50% scalp involvement, alopecia totalis and alopecia universalis were represented in the patient cohort, which was mostly female. Roughly 30 alopecia patients provided blood for TCR sequencing at one to four time points (pre-sensitization, 2, 6 and 24 weeks). Libraries were combined into a pool for sequencing, and differences in TCR yield between samples came mainly from small differences in library volumes within the pool. Patients additionally received weekly therapeutic DPC doses to the scalp throughout the roughly 25-week study period. This study followed changes in the peripheral blood TCR repertoire in vivo during primary and secondary sensitization of alopecia patients to the hapten diphenylcyclopropenone (DPC). Here is what the overall study found, with its caveats: DPC sensitization did not change the number of TCRs with a frequency above 1 in 1000, and there was no evidence of changes in global repertoire structure. Significantly more large CDR3 similarity clusters were formed by expanded TCRs than by pre-sensitization or healthy control sets, consistent with antigen-driven responses. All patients had alopecia, a presumed autoimmune disease, so their immune response might differ from that of healthy individuals. After repeated subsampling, changes were observed in the strength of the expansion versus patch-test correlation and in the threshold at which the correlation became significant. Patch test score correlated positively with the number of PT1 expanded TCRs, reaching significance at thresholds 8, 16 and 32 but not at 4.

The cysteine opens and the phenylalanine closes a CDR3 of 12 amino acids. Only the CDR3 part of the read is kept: 36 bases, read in frame from the first base. Cut back by 2 bases and 4 bases, the V and J ends lie 2 bases apart. Looking up the germline V gene (reference sequence) yields CDR1 LNHNV and CDR2 YYDKDF. Libraries were prepared through RACE. Instrument used: NextSeq 500. During library preparation, unique molecular identifiers were attached to individual cDNA molecules so that TCRs could be counted in a quantitative, reproducible way. Each blood RNA sample was used to sequence both TCR alpha and TCR beta chains. As for the authors' bioinformatics: A median of about 100,000 TCRs per sample was observed, with a range of 23,224 to 690,600. The Decombinator software suite was used to annotate the V, J and CDR3 of the TCR reads. Every sample was subsampled to the same number of TCRs (28,000) for the PS versus PT1 abundance plots. Expanded TCRs were defined as absent before sensitization and observed at least eight times at the 2-week time point. The public sequencing data were trimmed at Q25 with fastp and processed into clonotypes with MiXCR by TCRdb, which kept only in-frame beta chains. Each entry merges the rows of one CDR3 protein and shows their most common DNA and genes. These V and J calls derive from TCRdb rather than the authors' analysis. This sample holds 90,000 to 140,000 distinct CDR3 sequences; less than 40% were observed only once. The ten largest clonotypes hold less than 3% of the sample.

What this sample's time point label stands for: patch test 3, about 24 weeks after DPC sensitization. This sample's treatment or condition label indicates: therapeutic diphenylcyclopropenone sensitization with weekly scalp DPC. At every patch-test visit, the blood draw took place before the patch test was put on. To be eligible, patients had to be aged 18 to 70, diagnosed with alopecia and judged suitable for DPC therapy, while pregnant patients were excluded. Unfractionated whole blood was collected in Tempus Blood RNA tubes, and total RNA was extracted from that blood. Concerning this clonotype itself: The specificity of this receptor is unknown. Base-call qualities are not available, and no considerably larger clone is one nucleotide away.

The material was whole blood, obtained in connection with sensitization to the hapten diphenylcyclopropenone (DPC). The TCR comes from a man aged 35-49 years with alopecia areata. Some clones in this sample may be carry-over from other donors' samples. Recombination linked TRBV15 to TRBJ1-4; the D segment cannot be called with confidence. The CDR3 reads CATSRNNEKLFF. The nucleotide sequence is TGTGCCACCAGCAGAAATAATGAAAAACTGTTTTTT.